Presented here are 29 T cell receptor beta chains from one specimen sequenced in a study of T cell responses to AZD1222 COVID-19 vaccine (dated by TCRdb to the early 2020s). The intended sense of this specimen's time point label: baseline before first vaccination. The library was produced with the immunoSEQ multiplex PCR assay. In TCRdb, the immuneACCESS table is reduced to in-frame sequences with V and J assigned. These tables do not hold every clone; where another copy was compared, an unresolved V gene accounts for under half, and the others remain unexplained. The sample includes around 170,000 clones, with roughly 93% observed a single time. Approximately 0.98% of the sample rests with the top ten. Sequences were derived from peripheral blood, sampled on day 0 of AZD1222 vaccination. The origin of the receptors is an adult in good health.

This clone occurred a few times. This rearrangement joins TRBV3-1 (or the pseudogene TRBV3-2) to TRBJ1-4, with 9 bases identical to TRBD1. The CDR3 spans 16 residues. Looked up from germline, CDR1 is LGHDT and CDR2 is YNNKEL (reference sequence). With V trimmed by 6 bases and J by 7 bases, 12 bases remained unmatched. The CDR3, as DNA: TGTGCCAGCAGTCGCGAAACCGGGACAGGGAGTGAAAAACTGTTTTTT. It encodes CASSRETGTGSEKLFF.

About this clone: The DNA is left out, because the CDR3 cannot be placed on it with certainty; the CDR3 is given as TCRdb lists it. This chain links TRBV7-8 with TRBJ2-7; TRBD2, the D gene given by the table, was not confirmed from the DNA. The CDR3 contains 13 residues when both ends are counted. CDR1 is SGHVS and CDR2 is FQNEAQ in the germline V gene. CDR3 sequence reads: CASSFGSGSLSDF.

The rearrangement joins TRBV18 to TRBJ1-5; D is possibly TRBD1 (5 bases). The CDR3 consists of 14 residues. Trimming removed 5 bases from V and 3 bases from J, with 11 bases in between. CDR1 and CDR2 from the germline V gene are KGHSH and LQKENI. In nucleotides, the CDR3 is TGTGCCAGCTCAGCAGGGCAGAACAATCAGCCCCAGCATTTT. Translated, it gives CASSAGQNNQPQHF.

The chain couples TRBV7-3 to TRBJ2-7; the D gene is possibly TRBD1 (5 bases). The CDR3 runs to 14 residues. The germline V gene has CDR1 SGHTA and CDR2 FQGTGA. V gave up 5 bases and J gave up 6 bases, with 17 bases separating them. The CDR3 protein is CASSASGQGTEQYF. The CDR3 bases are TGTGCCAGCAGCGCCTCCGGGCAGGGTACCGAGCAGTACTTC.

The rearrangement links TRBV7-2 to TRBJ2-1; D is unresolved. Trimming pared 3 bases from V and 2 bases from J, leaving 14 bases between. The germline V gene has CDR1 SGHTA and CDR2 FQGNSA. The CDR3 covers 16 residues. The CDR3: CASSFTPDLTYNEQFF. For the CDR3, the DNA is TGTGCCAGCAGCTTTACTCCAGATCTCACCTACAATGAGCAGTTCTTC.

The chain couples TRBV18 to TRBJ1-4, with D unresolved. Between the trimmed V and J ends, which lost 2 bases and 0 bases, there was a span of 13 bases. CDR3 length equals 17 residues. The germline V gene encodes CDR1 KGHSH and CDR2 LQKENI. The CDR3 loop reads CASSPAWAGATNEKLFF. Here the CDR3 DNA reads TGTGCCAGCTCACCAGCGTGGGCAGGAGCAACTAATGAAAAACTGTTTTTT. Full variable domain (outside the CDR3, taken from reference TRBV18 and TRBJ1-4): NAGVMQNPRHLVRRRGQEARLRCSPMKGHSHVYWYRQLPEEGLKFMVYLQKENIIDESGMPKERFSAEFPKEGPSILRIQQVVRGDSAAYFCASSPAWAGATNEKLFFGSGTQLSVL.

This clone was seen only once. This chain joins TRBV6-5 and TRBJ2-7, with TRBD2 identical over 7 bases. The J segment lost 3 bases and the V segment lost 3 bases, leaving 8 bases of the junction unmatched. Looked up from germline, CDR1 is MNHEY and CDR2 is SVGAGI. This CDR3 spans 15 amino acids. Written as DNA, the CDR3 is TGTGCCAGCAGTTATTCCGGGACGGGGGGCTACGAGCAGTACTTC. It yields the protein CASSYSGTGGYEQYF.

The chain employs TRBV28 and TRBJ1-2; a weak D match, TRBD1 (5 bases). The V gene's germline CDR1 is MDHEN and CDR2 SYDVKM. The CDR3 spans 16 residues. V was cut by 6 bases and J by 5 bases, with 22 bases left in between. CDR3 in DNA: TGTGCCAGCAGGAAATATAGGGGCGGTGTTTCGTATGGCTACACCTTC. Protein product: CASRKYRGGVSYGYTF.

The chain is built from TRBV7-2 and TRBJ1-1, with TRBD1 matching over 9 bases. Germline values: CDR1 SGHTA, CDR2 FQGNSA. The CDR3 has 16 residues. J was trimmed by 6 bases and V by 5 bases; bases with no gene match: 13. CDR3 region: CASSARGGQGTPEAFF. In nucleotides, the CDR3 is TGTGCCAGCAGCGCCCGAGGAGGACAGGGGACCCCTGAAGCTTTCTTT.

This clone showed up just once. The rearrangement joins TRBV27 to TRBJ2-7, with D perhaps TRBD2 (7 bases). Germline lookup yields CDR1 MNHEY and CDR2 SMNVEV (reference sequence). The CDR3 covers 15 residues. V was pared by 6 bases and J by 5 bases, with 20 bases between. CDR3 in DNA: TGTGCCAGCAGCATAGGGGGGGAGGGCCGAAACGAGCAGTACTTC. Translating it yields CASSIGGEGRNEQYF.

The rearrangement uses TRBV7-8 and TRBJ1-2; maybe TRBD1 (5 bases). The CDR3 is made up of 14 amino acids. The V end was cut by 0 bases, the J end by 3 bases, with 8 bases between. Germline values: CDR1 SGHVS, CDR2 FQNEAQ. CDR3 sequence reads: CASSLAQGDYGYTF. CDR3 bases: TGTGCCAGCAGCTTAGCCCAGGGTGACTATGGCTACACCTTC.

The CDR3 bases are TGTGCCAGCGCACTGGGGACAGGGAACTACGAGCAGTACTTC. Encoded protein: CASALGTGNYEQYF. The V call is TRBV11-1, the J call TRBJ2-7; 9 positions agree with TRBD1. V dropped 8 bases and J dropped 3; count of bases not matched to a gene: 8. The CDR3 extends over 14 amino acids. CDR1 and CDR2 (germline): SGHAT, FQDESV (reference sequence).

The rearrangement joins TRBV2 to TRBJ2-7, with D perhaps TRBD2 (7 bases). V dropped 6 bases and J dropped 3 bases, with 18 bases sitting between them. Germline lookup yields CDR1 SNHLY and CDR2 FYNNEI. The CDR3 extends over 15 amino acids. Here the CDR3 reads CASRSGGGGRYEQYF. The CDR3 DNA reads as TGTGCCAGCAGAAGTGGGGGAGGGGGGCGCTACGAGCAGTACTTC.

The sample holds one count of this clone. V gene TRBV13 combines with J gene TRBJ1-1; 9 nucleotides align to TRBD1. CDR1 is PRHDT, CDR2 FYEKMQ, per germline (reference sequence). With V trimmed by 3 bases and J by 4 bases, 9 bases remained unmatched. The CDR3 is 16 amino acids. In DNA, the CDR3 is TGTGCCAGCAGCTTTGGTCCGTCGGACAGGGGCACTGAAGCTTTCTTT. It yields the protein CASSFGPSDRGTEAFF.

This chain links TRBV12-3 or TRBV12-4 with TRBJ1-2; D unclear. This CDR3 is built from 13 residues. V was shortened by 6 bases and J by 8 bases, with 16 bases between the two germline ends. The CDR3 sequence is CASSPPLAGGYTF. For the CDR3, the DNA is TGTGCCAGCAGCCCCCCCTTGGCGGGGGGCTACACCTTC.

The chain is built from TRBV6-6 and TRBJ1-4; 7 bases are a match to TRBD1. Losses at the gene ends were 6 bases for V and 8 bases for J; bases not matched to a gene: 6. From germline, CDR1 is MNHNY and CDR2 SVGAGI (reference sequence). The CDR3 is 13 residues long. In nucleotides, the CDR3 is TGTGCCAGCAGAGACAGGGACCGAGAAAAACTGTTTTTT. Translated: CASRDRDREKLFF.

The V and J genes are TRBV7-8 and TRBJ2-7, with D possibly TRBD2 on 5 matching bases. V lost 0 bases and J 2 bases, leaving 11 bases between the germline ends. Germline CDR1 reads SGHVS; CDR2 reads FQNEAQ. This CDR3 is 15 amino acids long. As DNA, the CDR3 is TGTGCCAGCAGCTTAGCGCGTGGGCGGGCCTACGAGCAGTACTTC. Translating it yields CASSLARGRAYEQYF.

The chain couples TRBV5-1 to TRBJ2-7; possibly TRBD1 or TRBD2 for D (5 bases each). The germline V gene encodes CDR1 SGHRS and CDR2 YFSETQ. This CDR3 has 13 residues. Trimming cost V 4 bases and J 4 bases, with 12 bases left between them. CDR3 coding DNA: TGCGCCAGCAGCCGGGGCGCCGTATACGAGCAGTACTTC. Amino acids: CASSRGAVYEQYF.

CDR3 in amino acids: CASSQDWRQGMETQYF. In DNA form, the CDR3 reads TGCGCCAGCAGCCAAGATTGGAGGCAGGGGATGGAGACCCAGTACTTC. The genes are TRBV4-3 and TRBJ2-5, with D tentatively TRBD1 (6 bases). Germline values: CDR1 LGHNA, CDR2 YSLEER. The ends were cut back, 0 bases at V and 5 bases at J, with 16 bases in the middle. The CDR3 consists of 16 residues.

This clone was recorded a few times. The chain has TRBV4-1 and TRBJ1-1; D is uncertain. The CDR3 is 14 residues long. Germline CDR1 is MGHRA and CDR2 is YSYEKL. The ends were cut back, 3 bases at V and 0 bases at J, with 8 bases in the middle. The CDR3: CASSQPILNTEAFF. The CDR3 nucleotides are TGCGCCAGCAGCCAGCCTATTTTGAACACTGAAGCTTTCTTT.

The J gene is TRBJ1-1, the V gene TRBV5-4; D is unclear. Deletions cut 2 bases from V and 1 base from J, with 15 bases between. Germline CDR1 and CDR2: SGHNT and YYREEE (reference sequence). CDR3 length equals 16 residues. DNA of the CDR3: TGTGCCAGCAGCTTAGTAGGAGCGCGGGCGAACACTGAAGCTTTCTTT. Its translation is CASSLVGARANTEAFF.

This clone was detected once. V usage is TRBV28 and J usage is TRBJ2-1; tentatively, D is TRBD1 (6 bases). This CDR3 has 13 amino acids. Germline-derived CDR1 and CDR2 are MDHEN and SYDVKM. V shed 6 bases and J shed 7 bases, with 13 bases lying between them. The CDR3: CASRQGLLNEQFF. The CDR3 DNA reads as TGTGCCAGCAGACAGGGTCTCCTTAATGAGCAGTTCTTC.

This chain uses TRBV5-6 with TRBJ2-2; D remains ambiguous. CDR3 size: 18 residues. In germline, CDR1 is SGHDT, CDR2 YYEEEE. The V end lost 1 base, the J end lost 2 bases, and 18 bases lay between the germline ends. In DNA, the CDR3 is TGTGCCAGCAGCTTGTTGGTCCTCGGCAGCCCTAACACCGGGGAGCTGTTTTTT. It codes for CASSLLVLGSPNTGELFF. Together with reference TRBV5-6 and TRBJ2-2, the CDR3 gives the full variable domain: DAGVTQSPTHLIKTRGQQVTLRCSPKSGHDTVSWYQQALGQGPQFIFQYYEEEERQRGNFPDRFSGHQFPNYSSELNVNALLLGDSALYLCASSLLVLGSPNTGELFFGEGSRLTVL.

This chain uses TRBV5-5 with TRBJ1-5; D remains ambiguous. The germline V gene has CDR1 SGHKS and CDR2 YYEKEE (reference sequence). V shed 0 bases and J shed 1 base, with 8 bases lying between them. The length of the CDR3 is 15 residues. The CDR3 spells CASSLGSSSNQPQHF. The DNA of the CDR3 is TGTGCCAGCAGCTTGGGCAGCAGCAGCAATCAGCCCCAGCATTTT.

The genes are TRBV9 and TRBJ1-4, with TRBD1 matching 8 bases. After removal of 3 bases from V and 8 bases from J, the junction contained 6 bases not matched to a gene. Germline values: CDR1 SGDLS, CDR2 YYNGEE. The CDR3 covers 14 residues. As DNA, the CDR3 is TGTGCCAGCAGCGATGGACAGGGTTACGAAAAACTGTTTTTT. Its translation: CASSDGQGYEKLFF.

V gene TRBV18 combines with J gene TRBJ2-7; D remains unclear. The V gene's germline CDR1 is KGHSH and CDR2 LQKENI. The CDR3 has 15 amino acids. V shed 3 bases and J shed 0 bases, with 12 bases lying between them. The CDR3 reads CASSPRQIDSYEQYF. The DNA for the CDR3 is TGTGCCAGCTCACCGAGGCAGATTGACTCCTACGAGCAGTACTTC. Full variable domain (remainder filled in from reference TRBV18 and TRBJ2-7): NAGVMQNPRHLVRRRGQEARLRCSPMKGHSHVYWYRQLPEEGLKFMVYLQKENIIDESGMPKERFSAEFPKEGPSILRIQQVVRGDSAAYFCASSPRQIDSYEQYFGPGTRLTVT.

The gene calls are TRBV19 and TRBJ2-1, with TRBD1 identical over 7 bases. Trimming removed 5 bases from V and 2 bases from J; junction bases left unmatched: 6. CDR1 and CDR2 (germline): LNHDA, SQIVND (reference sequence). This CDR3 region has 15 residues. CDR3 coding DNA: TGTGCCAGTAGTCCGACAGGGATACCCTACAATGAGCAGTTCTTC. The encoded protein is CASSPTGIPYNEQFF.

CDR3 in DNA: TGTGCCAGTCGACCCGCCGGGGATTCGGAGACCCAGTACTTC. Its translation is CASRPAGDSETQYF. V and J are TRBV19 and TRBJ2-5; perhaps TRBD2 as D (5 bases). Trimming stripped 8 bases from V and 5 bases from J, with 18 bases between. The CDR3 has 14 amino acids. Germline CDR1 reads LNHDA; CDR2 reads SQIVND (reference sequence). The full variable domain, with the rest looked up from reference TRBV19 and TRBJ2-5, is DGGITQSPKYLFRKEGQNVTLSCEQNLNHDAMYWYRQDPGQGLRLIYYSQIVNDFQKGDIAEGYSVSREKKESFPLTVTSAQKNPTAFYLCASRPAGDSETQYFGPGTRLLVL.

V usage is TRBV11-2 and J usage is TRBJ1-3; the D is unclear. Trimming removed 1 base at V and 3 bases at J, with 13 bases between. The CDR3 is 16 residues long. Germline-derived CDR1 and CDR2 are SGHAT and FQNNGV. CDR3 DNA: TGTGCCAGCAGCTTAGTTCGATTTCAACGTGGAAACACCATATATTTT. This sequence encodes CASSLVRFQRGNTIYF.